The source of this TCR beta chain is a study of shared clonotypes between healthy human individuals. Across the study: The study enrolled a couple of women and a few men aged 18 to 49.

CD45RO negativity and positive selection for CCR7 defined naive CD8 cells, a population that excluded terminally differentiated effector memory CD45RA+ cells. Everyone who donated was a Caucasian adult who lived in Nashville, Tennessee. Comment on this clone: Its antigen is unidentified.

Study-wide points: Across subsets, estimated richness was generally greater for naive than for memory populations.

CDR3 length: 13 amino acids. CDR1 SGHDT and CDR2 YYEEEE come from the germline V gene. V lost 3 bases and J lost 6, with 9 bases in between. Profiled with immunoSEQ multiplex PCR; TCRdb holds only in-frame clones, not every one. The sample shows millions of clones, over 85% of them seen only once. This clonotype was obtained from a man aged 18-30 years in good health. Source material: naive CD8+ T cells sorted from blood. This chain uses TRBV5-6 with TRBJ1-4; D not resolved. The CDR3: CASSSPLDEKLFF. The CDR3 DNA sequence: TGTGCCAGCAGCTCCCCATTGGATGAAAAACTGTTTTTT.